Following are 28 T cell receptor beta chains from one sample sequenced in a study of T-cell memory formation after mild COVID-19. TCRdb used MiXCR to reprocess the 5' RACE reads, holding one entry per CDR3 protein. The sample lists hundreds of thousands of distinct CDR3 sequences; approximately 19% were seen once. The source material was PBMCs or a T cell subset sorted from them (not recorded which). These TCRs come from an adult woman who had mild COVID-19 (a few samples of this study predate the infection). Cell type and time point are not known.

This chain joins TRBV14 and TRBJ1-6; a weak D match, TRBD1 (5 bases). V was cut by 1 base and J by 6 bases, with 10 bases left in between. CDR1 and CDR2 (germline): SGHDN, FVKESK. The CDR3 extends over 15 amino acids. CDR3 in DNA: TGTGCCAGCAGCCAAGTACGTGGGGGTAATTCACCCCTCCACTTT. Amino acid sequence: CASSQVRGGNSPLHF.

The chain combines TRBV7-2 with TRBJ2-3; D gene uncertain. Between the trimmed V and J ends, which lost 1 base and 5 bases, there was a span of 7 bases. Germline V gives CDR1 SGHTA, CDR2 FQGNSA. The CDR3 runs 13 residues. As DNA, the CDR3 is TGTGCCAGCAGCTTAGGGTGGCAAGATACGCAGTATTTT. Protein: CASSLGWQDTQYF.

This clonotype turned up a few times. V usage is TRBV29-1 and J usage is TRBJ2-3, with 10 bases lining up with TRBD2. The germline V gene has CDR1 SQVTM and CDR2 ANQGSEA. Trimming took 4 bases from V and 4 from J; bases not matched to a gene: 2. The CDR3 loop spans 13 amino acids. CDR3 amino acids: CSVGSGGADTQYF. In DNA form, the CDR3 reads TGCAGCGTTGGAAGCGGGGGGGCAGATACGCAGTATTTT.

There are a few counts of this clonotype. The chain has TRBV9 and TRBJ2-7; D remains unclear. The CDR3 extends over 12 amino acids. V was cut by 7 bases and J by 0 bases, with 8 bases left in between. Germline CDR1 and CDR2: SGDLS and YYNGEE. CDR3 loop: CASGPSSYEQYF. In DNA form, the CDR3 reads TGTGCCAGCGGGCCATCCTCCTACGAGCAGTACTTC.

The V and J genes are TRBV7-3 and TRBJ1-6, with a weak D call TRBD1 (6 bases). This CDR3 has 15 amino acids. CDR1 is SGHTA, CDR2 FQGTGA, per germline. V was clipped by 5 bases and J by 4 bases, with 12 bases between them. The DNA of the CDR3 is TGTGCCAGCAGCCTCGGGGGCCGATATAATTCACCCCTCCACTTT. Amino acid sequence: CASSLGGRYNSPLHF.

CDR3 coding DNA: TGTGCCAGCAGTGAAGTGCCGATCCGGGCCTACGAGCAGTACTTC. Protein: CASSEVPIRAYEQYF. The V call is TRBV2, the J call TRBJ2-7, with D hard to call. Germline V gene lookup returns CDR1 SNHLY and CDR2 FYNNEI. The CDR3 consists of 15 residues. With 1 base removed from V and 2 bases from J, the gap between germline ends came to 12 bases.

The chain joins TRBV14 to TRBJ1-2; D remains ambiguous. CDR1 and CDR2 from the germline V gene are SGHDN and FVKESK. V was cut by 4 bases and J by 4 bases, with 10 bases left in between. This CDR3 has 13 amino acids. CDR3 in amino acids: CASSPSGLYGYTF. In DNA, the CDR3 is TGTGCCAGCAGCCCCTCGGGCCTCTATGGCTACACCTTC.

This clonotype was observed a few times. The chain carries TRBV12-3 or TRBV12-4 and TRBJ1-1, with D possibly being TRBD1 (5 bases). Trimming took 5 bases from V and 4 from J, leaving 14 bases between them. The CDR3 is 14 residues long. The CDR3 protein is CASSPSEGSTEAFF. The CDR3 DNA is TGTGCCAGCAGTCCCTCCGAGGGGAGCACTGAAGCTTTCTTT.

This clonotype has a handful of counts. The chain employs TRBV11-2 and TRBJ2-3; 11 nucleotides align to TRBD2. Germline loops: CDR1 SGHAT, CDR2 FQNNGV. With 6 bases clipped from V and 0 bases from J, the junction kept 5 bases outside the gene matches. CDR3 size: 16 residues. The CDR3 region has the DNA TGTGCCAGCAGACATTTAGCGGGAGGGAGCACAGATACGCAGTATTTT. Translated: CASRHLAGGSTDTQYF.

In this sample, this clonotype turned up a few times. The CDR3 DNA follows: TGTGCCAGCTCACCAATCAGGTGGAACACTGAAGCTTTCTTT. Its protein product is CASSPIRWNTEAFF. V is TRBV18 and J is TRBJ1-1; no clear D. The CDR3 sequence is 14 residues long. Looked up from germline, CDR1 is KGHSH and CDR2 is LQKENI. V shed 2 bases and J shed 1 base, with 8 bases lying between them.

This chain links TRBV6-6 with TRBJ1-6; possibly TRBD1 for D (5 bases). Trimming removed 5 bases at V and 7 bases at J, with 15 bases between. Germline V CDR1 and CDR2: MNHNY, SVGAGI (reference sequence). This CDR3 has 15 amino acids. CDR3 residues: CASSTRVVRNSPLHF. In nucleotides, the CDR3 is TGTGCCAGCAGTACCAGGGTAGTTAGGAATTCACCCCTCCACTTT.

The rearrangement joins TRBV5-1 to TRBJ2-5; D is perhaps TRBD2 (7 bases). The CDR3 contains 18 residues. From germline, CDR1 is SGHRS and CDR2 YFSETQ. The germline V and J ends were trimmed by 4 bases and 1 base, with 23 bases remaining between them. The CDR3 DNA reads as TGCGCCAGCAGCCCCGGGAGGCAGGGGTGGGGTGCCCAAGAGACCCAGTACTTC. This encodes CASSPGRQGWGAQETQYF.

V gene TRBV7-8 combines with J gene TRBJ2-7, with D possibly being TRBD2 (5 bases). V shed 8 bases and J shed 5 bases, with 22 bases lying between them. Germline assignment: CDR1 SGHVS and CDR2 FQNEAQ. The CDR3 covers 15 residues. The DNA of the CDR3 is TGTGCCAGCCATCGATCGGCGGCCCTCGGGGACGAGCAGTACTTC. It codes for CASHRSAALGDEQYF.

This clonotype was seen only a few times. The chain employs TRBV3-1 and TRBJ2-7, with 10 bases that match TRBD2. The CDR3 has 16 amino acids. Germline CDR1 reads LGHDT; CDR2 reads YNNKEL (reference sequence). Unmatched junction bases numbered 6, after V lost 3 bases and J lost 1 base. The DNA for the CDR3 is TGTGCCAGCAGCCACTATGCTAGCGGGGGATCCTACGAGCAGTACTTC. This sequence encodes CASSHYASGGSYEQYF.

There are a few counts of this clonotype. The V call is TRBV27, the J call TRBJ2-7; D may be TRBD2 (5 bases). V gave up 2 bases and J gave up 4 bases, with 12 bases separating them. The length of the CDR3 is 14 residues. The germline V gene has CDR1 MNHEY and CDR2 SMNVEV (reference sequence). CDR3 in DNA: TGTGCCAGCAGTTTAGTGGCGGGTCAGTACGAGCAGTACTTC. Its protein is CASSLVAGQYEQYF.

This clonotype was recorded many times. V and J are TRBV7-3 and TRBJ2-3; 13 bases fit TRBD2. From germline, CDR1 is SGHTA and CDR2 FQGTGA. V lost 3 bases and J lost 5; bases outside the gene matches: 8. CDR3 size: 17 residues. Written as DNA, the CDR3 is TGTGCCAGCAGCTTCGGACTAGCGGGAGCTCTGGGAGATACGCAGTATTTT. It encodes CASSFGLAGALGDTQYF.

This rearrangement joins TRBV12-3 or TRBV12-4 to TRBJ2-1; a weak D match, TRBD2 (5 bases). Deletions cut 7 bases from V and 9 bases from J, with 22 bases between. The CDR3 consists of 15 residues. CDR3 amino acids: CASIRESGLRGEQFF. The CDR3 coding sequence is TGTGCCAGCATAAGGGAAAGCGGTCTCCGGGGTGAGCAGTTCTTC.

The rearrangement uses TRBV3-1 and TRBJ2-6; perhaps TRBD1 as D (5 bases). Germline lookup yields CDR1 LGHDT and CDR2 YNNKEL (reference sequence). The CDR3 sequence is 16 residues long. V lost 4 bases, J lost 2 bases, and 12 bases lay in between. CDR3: CASSPMAGPGANVLTF. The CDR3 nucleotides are TGTGCCAGCAGCCCCATGGCAGGGCCTGGGGCCAACGTCCTGACTTTC.

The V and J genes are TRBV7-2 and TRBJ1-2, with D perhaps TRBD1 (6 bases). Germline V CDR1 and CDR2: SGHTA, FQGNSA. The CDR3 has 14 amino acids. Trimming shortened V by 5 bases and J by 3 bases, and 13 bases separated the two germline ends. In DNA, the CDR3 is TGTGCCAGCAGCACTTATGCAGGGGACTATGGCTACACCTTC. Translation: CASSTYAGDYGYTF.

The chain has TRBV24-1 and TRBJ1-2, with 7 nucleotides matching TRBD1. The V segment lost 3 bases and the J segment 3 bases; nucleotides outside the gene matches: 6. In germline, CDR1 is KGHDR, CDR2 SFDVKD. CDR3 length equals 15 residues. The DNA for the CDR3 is TGTGCCACCAGTGATCCCGGGACAGAAGACTATGGCTACACCTTC. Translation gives CATSDPGTEDYGYTF.

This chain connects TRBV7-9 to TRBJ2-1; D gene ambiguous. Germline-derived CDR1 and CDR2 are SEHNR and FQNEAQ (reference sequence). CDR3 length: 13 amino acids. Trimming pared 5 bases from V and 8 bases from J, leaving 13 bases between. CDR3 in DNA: TGTGCCAGCAGCCCTCGGTCGTGGGATGAGCAGTTCTTC. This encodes CASSPRSWDEQFF.

In DNA, the CDR3 is TGTGCCAGCTCACCACCGGGAGGGGGAGCCTACAATGAGCAGTTCTTC. Its protein product is CASSPPGGGAYNEQFF. The chain joins TRBV18 to TRBJ2-1; D possibly corresponds to TRBD2 (7 bases). The CDR3 is made up of 16 amino acids. Germline V gives CDR1 KGHSH, CDR2 LQKENI. V lost 0 bases, J lost 2 bases, and 11 bases lay in between.

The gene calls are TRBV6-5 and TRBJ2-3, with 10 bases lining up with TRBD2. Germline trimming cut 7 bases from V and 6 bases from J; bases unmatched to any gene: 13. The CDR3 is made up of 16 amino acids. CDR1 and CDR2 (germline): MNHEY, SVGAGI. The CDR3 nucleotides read TGTGCCAGCACTCCCACTAGCGGGGTGCTCACGGATACGCAGTATTTT. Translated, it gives CASTPTSGVLTDTQYF.

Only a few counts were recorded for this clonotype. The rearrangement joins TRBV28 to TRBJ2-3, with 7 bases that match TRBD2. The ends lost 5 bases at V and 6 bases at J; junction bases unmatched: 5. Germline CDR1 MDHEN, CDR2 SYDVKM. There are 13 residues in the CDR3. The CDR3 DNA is TGTGCCAGCAGTCCCCATAGCGGGGATACGCAGTATTTT. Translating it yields CASSPHSGDTQYF.

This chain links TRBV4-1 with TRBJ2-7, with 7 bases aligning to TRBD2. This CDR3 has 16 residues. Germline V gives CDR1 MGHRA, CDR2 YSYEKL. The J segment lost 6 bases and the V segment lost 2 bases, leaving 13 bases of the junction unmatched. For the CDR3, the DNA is TGCGCCAGCAGCCAATCGACGAGCGGGGACCTCCGCGAGCAGTACTTC. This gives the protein CASSQSTSGDLREQYF.

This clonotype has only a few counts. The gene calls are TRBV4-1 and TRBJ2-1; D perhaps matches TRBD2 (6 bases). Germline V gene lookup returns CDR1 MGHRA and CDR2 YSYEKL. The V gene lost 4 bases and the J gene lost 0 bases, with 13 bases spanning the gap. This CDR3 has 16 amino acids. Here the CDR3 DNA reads TGCGCCAGCAGCCTTAGCGGCTCGAGCTCCTACAATGAGCAGTTCTTC. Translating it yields CASSLSGSSSYNEQFF.

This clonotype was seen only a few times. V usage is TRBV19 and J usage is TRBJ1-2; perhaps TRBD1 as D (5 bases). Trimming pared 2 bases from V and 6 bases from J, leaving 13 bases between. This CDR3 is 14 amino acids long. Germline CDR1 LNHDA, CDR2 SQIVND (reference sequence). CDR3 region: CASSIKTVANGYTF. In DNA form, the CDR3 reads TGTGCCAGTAGTATAAAGACAGTCGCTAATGGCTACACCTTC.

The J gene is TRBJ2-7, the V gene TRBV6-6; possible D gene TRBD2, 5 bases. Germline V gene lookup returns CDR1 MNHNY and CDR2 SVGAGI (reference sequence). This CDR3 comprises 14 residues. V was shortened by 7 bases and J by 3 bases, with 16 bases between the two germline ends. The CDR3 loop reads CASTPADSFYEQYF. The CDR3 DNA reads TGTGCCAGCACCCCCGCGGACTCGTTCTACGAGCAGTACTTC.